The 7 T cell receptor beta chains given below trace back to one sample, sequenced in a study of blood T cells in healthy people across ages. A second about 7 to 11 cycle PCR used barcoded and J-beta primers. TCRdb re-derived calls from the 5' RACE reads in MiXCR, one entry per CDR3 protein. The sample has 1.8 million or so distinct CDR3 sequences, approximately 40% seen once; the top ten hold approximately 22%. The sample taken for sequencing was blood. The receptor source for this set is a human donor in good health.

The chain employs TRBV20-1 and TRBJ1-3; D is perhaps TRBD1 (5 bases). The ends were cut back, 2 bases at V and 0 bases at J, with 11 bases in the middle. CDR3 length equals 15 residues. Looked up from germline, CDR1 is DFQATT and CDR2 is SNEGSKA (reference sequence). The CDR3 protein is CSARTDSRSGNTIYF. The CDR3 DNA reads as TGCAGTGCTAGAACCGACAGCCGCTCTGGAAACACCATATATTTT.

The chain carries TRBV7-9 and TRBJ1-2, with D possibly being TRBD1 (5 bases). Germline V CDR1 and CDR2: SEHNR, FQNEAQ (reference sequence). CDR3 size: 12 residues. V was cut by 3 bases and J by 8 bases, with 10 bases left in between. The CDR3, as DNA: TGTGCCAGCAGCTTGGGACTCAAAGGCTACACCTTC. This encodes CASSLGLKGYTF.

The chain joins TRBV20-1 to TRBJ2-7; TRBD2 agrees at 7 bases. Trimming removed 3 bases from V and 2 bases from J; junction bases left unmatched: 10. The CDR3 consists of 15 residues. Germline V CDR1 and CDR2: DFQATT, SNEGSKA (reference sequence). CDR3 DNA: TGCAGTGCTAGTGGTGGGCGGGGGTCCGCCTACGAGCAGTACTTC. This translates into CSASGGRGSAYEQYF.

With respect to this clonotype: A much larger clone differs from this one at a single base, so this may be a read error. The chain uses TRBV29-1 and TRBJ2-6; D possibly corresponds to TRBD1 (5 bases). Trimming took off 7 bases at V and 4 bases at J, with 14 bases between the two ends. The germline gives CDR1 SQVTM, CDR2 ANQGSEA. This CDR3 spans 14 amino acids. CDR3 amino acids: CSAECTGGANVLTF. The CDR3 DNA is TGCAGCGCTGAGTGCACAGGAGGGGCCAACGTCCTGACTTTC.

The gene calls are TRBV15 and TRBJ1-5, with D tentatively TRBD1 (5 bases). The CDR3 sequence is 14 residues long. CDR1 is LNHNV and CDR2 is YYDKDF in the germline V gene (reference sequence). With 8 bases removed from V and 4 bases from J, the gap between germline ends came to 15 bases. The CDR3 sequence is CATGDPWGNQPQHF. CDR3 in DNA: TGTGCCACCGGGGACCCTTGGGGGAATCAGCCCCAGCATTTT. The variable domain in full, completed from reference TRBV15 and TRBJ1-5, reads DAMVIQNPRYQVTQFGKPVTLSCSQTLNHNVMYWYQQKSSQAPKLLFHYYDKDFNNEADTPDNFQSRRPNTSFCFLDIRSPGLGDTAMYLCATGDPWGNQPQHFGDGTRLSIL.

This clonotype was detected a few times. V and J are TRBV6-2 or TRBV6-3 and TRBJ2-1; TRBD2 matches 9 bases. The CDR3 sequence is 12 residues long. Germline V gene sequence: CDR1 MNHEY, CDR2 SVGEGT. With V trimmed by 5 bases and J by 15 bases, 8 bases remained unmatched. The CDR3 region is CASSTSSGVWFF. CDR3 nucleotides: TGTGCCAGCAGTACCTCTAGCGGGGTTTGGTTCTTC.

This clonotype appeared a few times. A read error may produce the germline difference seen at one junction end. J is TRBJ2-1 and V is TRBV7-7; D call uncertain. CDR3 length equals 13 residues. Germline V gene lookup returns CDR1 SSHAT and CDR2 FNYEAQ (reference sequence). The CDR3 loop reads CASSLNEWVEQFF. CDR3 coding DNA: TGTGCTAGCAGCCTGAATGAGTGGGTTGAGCAGTTCTTC.